This T cell receptor beta chain was sequenced for a study of T cell repertoires in cytomegalovirus infection. In the study overall: CMV infection and matching HLA type were both indicated by public TCR beta signatures. Study observations and caveats: Totalled public TCR beta family frequency picked out people who carried CMV plus the relevant HLA. In two of eight donors, the top clonotype was HLA-C-restricted CMV-specific.

At least ten counts were recorded for this clonotype. Its specificity is unknown. This CDR3 comprises 15 residues. Germline CDR1 is SEHNR and CDR2 is FQNEAQ (reference sequence). The V end lost 5 bases, the J end lost 6 bases, and 19 bases lay between the germline ends. A single record per CDR3 protein comes from TCRdb applying MiXCR to the reads. The sample holds approximately 750,000 distinct CDR3 sequences, 35% to 45% seen once. The TCR originated in a human donor in good health (CMV status not recorded). Some clones in this sample may be carry-over from other donors' samples. Sequenced sample: PBMCs. The chain links TRBV7-9 to TRBJ1-1; maybe TRBD1 (5 bases). The CDR3 DNA reads as TGTGCCAGCAGCCCTAAATCAGGGCTGACCTCTGAAGCTTTCTTT. Translated: CASSPKSGLTSEAFF.